The next 28 T cell receptor beta chains were all read from a single sample in a study of blood T cell repertoires in COVID-19. Method: immunoSEQ multiplex PCR; TCRdb's copy keeps in-frame clones and lacks some. This sample has 220,000 or so clones; 84% occur once, and the top ten carry around 6.5%. Sample: PBMCs or T cells enriched from blood (not recorded which). These receptor sequences come from a woman aged 40 to 55 who had recovered from COVID-19.

V is TRBV6-5 and J is TRBJ1-2, with a possible D match to TRBD1 (6 bases). This CDR3 has 13 amino acids. Germline V gives CDR1 MNHEY, CDR2 SVGAGI. The germline V and J ends were trimmed by 6 bases and 7 bases, with 15 bases remaining between them. The CDR3 protein is CASSRDRLRGYTF. DNA for the CDR3: TGTGCCAGCAGCCGTGACAGGCTACGTGGCTACACCTTC.

V usage is TRBV11-3 and J usage is TRBJ2-1; 12 bases match TRBD2. The length of the CDR3 is 15 residues. CDR1 is SGHNT, CDR2 YENEEA, per germline. The V segment lost 1 base and the J segment 8 bases; nucleotides outside the gene matches: 3. CDR3 amino acids: CASSLASSGRDEQFF. In nucleotides, the CDR3 is TGTGCCAGCAGCTTAGCGTCTAGCGGGAGGGATGAGCAGTTCTTC.

V usage is TRBV30 and J usage is TRBJ1-5, with D unresolved. The V end lost 5 bases, the J end lost 7 bases, and 15 bases lay between the germline ends. The CDR3 length is 13 residues. CDR1 is GTSNPN, CDR2 SVGIG, per germline (reference sequence). Written as DNA, the CDR3 is TGTGCCTGGTCTTTCAAACCGGAGCAGCCCCAGCATTTT. It is translated as CAWSFKPEQPQHF. Using reference TRBV30 and TRBJ1-5 for the parts outside the CDR3, the full variable domain is SQTIHQWPATLVQPVGSPLSLECTVEGTSNPNLYWYRQAAGRGLQLLFYSVGIGQISSEVPQNLSASRPQDRQFILSSKKLLLSDSGFYLCAWSFKPEQPQHFGDGTRLSIL.

This clone was seen more than once but under ten times. This chain connects TRBV3-1 (or the pseudogene TRBV3-2) to TRBJ1-2; 7 nucleotides match TRBD1. J lost 8 bases, V lost 5 bases, and 11 bases had no gene match. Germline V lookup: CDR1 LGHDT, CDR2 YNNKEL (reference sequence). The CDR3 length is 14 residues. The CDR3 sequence: CASSTRTGEEGYTF. CDR3 sequence (DNA): TGTGCCAGCAGCACCCGGACAGGAGAAGAGGGCTACACCTTC.

The genes are TRBV9 and TRBJ2-1, with D perhaps matching TRBD2 (6 bases). Germline loops: CDR1 SGDLS, CDR2 YYNGEE. V was shortened by 0 bases and J by 7 bases, with 14 bases between the two germline ends. This CDR3 is built from 15 residues. CDR3 loop: CASSVGGELRNEQFF. CDR3 coding DNA: TGTGCCAGCAGCGTAGGGGGGGAGCTTCGGAATGAGCAGTTCTTC.

The CDR3 is CAISAAEREQPQHF. The CDR3 DNA reads as TGTGCCATCAGTGCCGCAGAGAGGGAGCAGCCCCAGCATTTT. The gene calls are TRBV10-3 and TRBJ1-5; D is unclear. The V gene's germline CDR1 is ENHRY and CDR2 SYGVKD. V lost 4 bases and J 7 bases, leaving 14 bases between the germline ends. This CDR3 contains 14 residues.

CDR3 nucleotides: TGTGCCAGCAGCCCGGACATAACGAACACCGGGGAGCTGTTTTTT. Amino acid sequence: CASSPDITNTGELFF. The chain uses TRBV9 and TRBJ2-2; D is perhaps TRBD1 (5 bases). Trimming took 4 bases from V and 0 from J, leaving 10 bases between them. The germline V gene has CDR1 SGDLS and CDR2 YYNGEE. This CDR3 has 15 residues. Using reference TRBV9 and TRBJ2-2 for the parts outside the CDR3, the full variable domain is DSGVTQTPKHLITATGQRVTLRCSPRSGDLSVYWYQQSLDQGLQFLIQYYNGEERAKGNILERFSAQQFPDLHSELNLSSLELGDSALYFCASSPDITNTGELFFGEGSRLTVL.

The rearrangement uses TRBV18 and TRBJ1-1; the D gene is possibly TRBD1 (6 bases). The germline V gene encodes CDR1 KGHSH and CDR2 LQKENI. The CDR3 has 13 amino acids. Trimming pared 10 bases from V and 5 bases from J, leaving 17 bases between. The CDR3 spells CATSGGGRTEAFF. CDR3 DNA sequence: TGTGCCACCTCCGGGGGGGGGCGAACTGAAGCTTTCTTT.

The chain employs TRBV29-1 and TRBJ1-2; 9 nucleotides line up with TRBD1. Germline CDR1 is SQVTM and CDR2 is ANQGSEA. There are 13 residues in the CDR3. V dropped 5 bases and J dropped 7; count of bases not matched to a gene: 8. CDR3 DNA: TGCAGCGTTCGGGACAGGGACAGAAGTGGCTACACCTTC. Protein sequence: CSVRDRDRSGYTF.

The rearrangement joins TRBV2 to TRBJ1-6, with 8 positions matching TRBD1. This CDR3 spans 14 amino acids. Germline V CDR1 and CDR2: SNHLY, FYNNEI. The ends lost 6 bases at V and 6 bases at J; junction bases unmatched: 4. The CDR3 is CASRGTGVNSPLHF. The CDR3 DNA is TGTGCCAGCAGAGGGACAGGCGTTAATTCACCCCTCCACTTT. Looking up the rest from reference TRBV2 and TRBJ1-6 gives the full variable domain: EPEVTQTPSHQVTQMGQEVILRCVPISNHLYFYWYRQILGQKVEFLVSFYNNEISEKSEIFDDQFSVERPDGSNFTLKIRSTKLEDSAMYFCASRGTGVNSPLHFGNGTRLTVT.

This chain connects TRBV13 to TRBJ1-1, with D perhaps TRBD1 (5 bases). Germline loops: CDR1 PRHDT, CDR2 FYEKMQ (reference sequence). The CDR3 is 13 amino acids. V was shortened by 5 bases and J by 5 bases, with 12 bases between the two germline ends. CDR3 sequence reads: CASSPGVGTEAFF. The CDR3 nucleotides are TGTGCCAGCAGCCCGGGGGTTGGAACTGAAGCTTTCTTT.

This sequence joins TRBV28 and TRBJ1-5, with 8 bases identical to TRBD1. V trimming: 6 bases; J trimming: 6 bases; junction bases outside the gene matches: 4. CDR3 length: 13 residues. CDR1 is MDHEN, CDR2 SYDVKM, per germline. The CDR3 region has the DNA TGTGCCAGCAGGGCAGGGGGCTCTCAGCCCCAGCATTTT. Amino acids: CASRAGGSQPQHF.

CDR3 protein: CATSDLDRANEQFF. The CDR3 nucleotides are TGTGCCACCAGTGATTTGGACAGGGCCAATGAGCAGTTCTTC. The rearrangement joins TRBV24-1 to TRBJ2-1, with 7 bases that match TRBD1. The CDR3 covers 14 residues. Germline trimming cut 0 bases from V and 6 bases from J; bases unmatched to any gene: 1. The germline V gene has CDR1 KGHDR and CDR2 SFDVKD.

The genes are TRBV10-3 and TRBJ1-2, with TRBD1 as a possible D gene (5 bases). The length of the CDR3 is 14 residues. Between the trimmed V and J ends, which lost 6 bases and 3 bases, there was a span of 14 bases. Germline CDR1 and CDR2: ENHRY and SYGVKD. The chain's CDR3 is CAISQGGSDYGYTF. DNA of the CDR3: TGTGCCATCAGCCAGGGAGGGTCTGACTATGGCTACACCTTC.

The CDR3 coding sequence is TGTGCCAGCAGCGCCCCCGGGACAGGGATGGCCGAGCAGTACTTC. It specifies CASSAPGTGMAEQYF. The chain joins TRBV27 to TRBJ2-7; 9 positions match TRBD1. The CDR3 runs 15 residues. Germline CDR1 and CDR2: MNHEY and SMNVEV (reference sequence). J gave up 6 bases and V 6 bases, and 12 bases lay outside the gene matches.

CDR3 sequence: CASSLEVRGWWTEAFF. As DNA, the CDR3 is TGTGCCAGCAGCTTAGAGGTCAGGGGATGGTGGACTGAAGCTTTCTTT. This chain connects TRBV7-9 to TRBJ1-1; D is perhaps TRBD1 (6 bases). Per germline, CDR1 SEHNR and CDR2 FQNEAQ (reference sequence). The CDR3 length is 16 residues. V was pared by 1 base and J by 5 bases, with 17 bases between.

This clone was found once. This chain uses TRBV7-8 with TRBJ1-3, with a weak D call TRBD1 (5 bases). CDR3 length: 14 residues. The V end lost 6 bases, the J end lost 0 bases, and 9 bases lay between the germline ends. Germline assignment: CDR1 SGHVS and CDR2 FQNEAQ. Here the CDR3 reads CASSSDISGNTIYF. CDR3 coding DNA: TGTGCCAGCAGTTCGGACATCTCTGGAAACACCATATATTTT.

This CDR3 reads CASSRGQGTDTQYF. The CDR3 bases are TGTGCCAGCAGCCGCGGACAGGGCACAGATACGCAGTATTTT. The rearrangement links TRBV28 to TRBJ2-3; 7 nucleotides align to TRBD1. V gave up 6 bases and J gave up 1 base; unmatched junction bases: 4. Germline-derived CDR1 and CDR2 are MDHEN and SYDVKM. This CDR3 has 14 amino acids. Combining the CDR3 with reference TRBV28 and TRBJ2-3 gives the whole variable domain DVKVTQSSRYLVKRTGEKVFLECVQDMDHENMFWYRQDPGLGLRLIYFSYDVKMKEKGDIPEGYSVSREKKERFSLILESASTNQTSMYLCASSRGQGTDTQYFGPGTRLTVL.

The chain is built from TRBV30 and TRBJ2-1; 7 nucleotides match TRBD2. Trimming took 1 base from V and 10 from J; bases not matched to a gene: 10. Germline-derived CDR1 and CDR2 are GTSNPN and SVGIG (reference sequence). There are 14 residues in the CDR3. The CDR3 DNA reads TGTGCCTGGAGTGACCCCTGGGGGGGTGAAGAGCAGTTCTTC. Translated, it gives CAWSDPWGGEEQFF.

V gene TRBV18 combines with J gene TRBJ1-5, with TRBD1 as a possible D gene (6 bases). The germline CDR1 and CDR2 sequences are KGHSH and LQKENI. The CDR3 contains 14 residues. Trimming removed 6 bases from V and 3 bases from J, with 12 bases in between. The CDR3, as DNA: TGTGCCAGCTCTCCCGACAGGATCAATCAGCCCCAGCATTTT. Translated: CASSPDRINQPQHF.

CDR3 in DNA: TGTGCCAGCAGTACCCCGGGGGTTATCACTGAAGCTTTCTTT. This sequence encodes CASSTPGVITEAFF. V usage is TRBV28 and J usage is TRBJ1-1, with D possibly TRBD1 on 5 matching bases. Germline loops: CDR1 MDHEN, CDR2 SYDVKM. This CDR3 has 14 residues. V was pared by 5 bases and J by 4 bases, with 14 bases between.

V usage is TRBV29-1 and J usage is TRBJ1-5; 8 bases match TRBD1. CDR1 SQVTM and CDR2 ANQGSEA come from the germline V gene. This CDR3 is built from 13 residues. Trimming took 6 bases from V and 4 from J; bases not matched to a gene: 5. The CDR3 region is CSVGQGENQPQHF. CDR3 nucleotides: TGCAGCGTCGGACAGGGCGAGAATCAGCCCCAGCATTTT.

The chain employs TRBV19 and TRBJ2-5; the D gene is possibly TRBD2 (5 bases). Germline-derived CDR1 and CDR2 are LNHDA and SQIVND (reference sequence). Between the trimmed V and J ends, which lost 10 bases and 2 bases, there was a span of 17 bases. The CDR3 totals 14 residues. This chain's CDR3 is CATGETGIQETQYF. In DNA form, the CDR3 reads TGTGCCACTGGAGAGACGGGGATTCAAGAGACCCAGTACTTC. The entire variable domain, with the rest obtained from reference TRBV19 and TRBJ2-5, is as follows: DGGITQSPKYLFRKEGQNVTLSCEQNLNHDAMYWYRQDPGQGLRLIYYSQIVNDFQKGDIAEGYSVSREKKESFPLTVTSAQKNPTAFYLCATGETGIQETQYFGPGTRLLVL.

This chain connects TRBV30 to TRBJ1-5; D not resolved. The V gene lost 3 bases and the J gene lost 6 bases, with 12 bases spanning the gap. The CDR3 has 13 amino acids. CDR1 and CDR2 (germline): GTSNPN, SVGIG (reference sequence). The CDR3: CAWSARRGQPQHF. In nucleotides, the CDR3 is TGTGCCTGGAGCGCAAGACGAGGTCAGCCCCAGCATTTT.

This clone is a singleton in its sample. The chain couples TRBV14 to TRBJ1-1; TRBD1 agrees at 7 bases. CDR3 length: 14 residues. Germline CDR1 SGHDN, CDR2 FVKESK. Unmatched junction bases numbered 6, after V lost 3 bases and J lost 5 bases. The CDR3 sequence is CASSQPGQITEAFF. The DNA of the CDR3 is TGTGCCAGCAGCCAGCCGGGACAGATAACTGAAGCTTTCTTT. Combining the CDR3 with reference TRBV14 and TRBJ1-1 gives the whole variable domain EAGVTQFPSHSVIEKGQTVTLRCDPISGHDNLYWYRRVMGKEIKFLLHFVKESKQDESGMPNNRFLAERTGGTYSTLKVQPAELEDSGVYFCASSQPGQITEAFFGQGTRLTVV.

This clone was counted once. The chain recombines TRBV7-3 with TRBJ2-1, with TRBD2 identical over 7 bases. This CDR3 contains 16 residues. The germline CDR1 and CDR2 sequences are SGHTA and FQGTGA. V lost 5 bases, J lost 0 bases, and 7 bases stayed unmatched. DNA for the CDR3: TGTGCCAGCAGCCTTTGGCGGGGGAGCTCCTACAATGAGCAGTTCTTC. It is translated as CASSLWRGSSYNEQFF.

The chain uses TRBV4-1 and TRBJ1-1, with D unclear. Germline CDR1 and CDR2: MGHRA and YSYEKL. Between the trimmed V and J ends, which lost 1 base and 7 bases, there was a span of 10 bases. This CDR3 region has 13 residues. CDR3 in amino acids: CASSQVGAGEAFF. The CDR3 DNA reads TGCGCCAGCAGCCAAGTGGGCGCGGGTGAAGCTTTCTTT.

This sequence joins TRBV21-1 and TRBJ2-1; TRBD2, the table's D call, lacks a check against the DNA. TRBV21-1 is described as a pseudogene. The length of the CDR3 is 16 residues. The DNA for the CDR3 is TGTGCCAGCAGCAAAGCGGAGGGCCCAGGCTACAATGAGCAGTTCTTC. Translation: CASSKAEGPGYNEQFF.